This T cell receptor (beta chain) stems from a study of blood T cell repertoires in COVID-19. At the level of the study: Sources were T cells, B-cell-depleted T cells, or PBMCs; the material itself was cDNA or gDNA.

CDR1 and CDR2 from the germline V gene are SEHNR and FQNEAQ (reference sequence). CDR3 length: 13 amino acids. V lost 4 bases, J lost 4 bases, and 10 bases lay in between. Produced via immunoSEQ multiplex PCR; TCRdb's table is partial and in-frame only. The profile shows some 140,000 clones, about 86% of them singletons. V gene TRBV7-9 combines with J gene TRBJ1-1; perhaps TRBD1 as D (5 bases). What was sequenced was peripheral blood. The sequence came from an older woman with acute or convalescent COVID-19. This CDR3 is CASSWAGGTEAFF. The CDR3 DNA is TGTGCCAGCAGCTGGGCCGGGGGCACTGAAGCTTTCTTT.